Sequencing of this T cell receptor (beta chain) was carried out in a study of OX40 agonist ivuxolimab in advanced cancers. Only in-frame clones appear in the TCRdb table, and some are missing; sequencing was by immunoSEQ multiplex PCR. The sample records around 100,000 clones, 90% being singletons. In germline, CDR1 is SNHLY, CDR2 FYNNEI. CDR3 length: 14 amino acids. V dropped 2 bases and J dropped 3 bases, with 10 bases sitting between them. The receptor comes from an adult with an advanced solid tumor such as melanoma, head and neck, liver or kidney cancer. Sequenced material: CD4+ or CD8+ T cells sorted from blood, taken in a trial of the OX40 agonist ivuxolimab. The chain carries TRBV2 and TRBJ1-1; maybe TRBD1 (5 bases). CDR3 bases: TGTGCCAGCAGTGAAAGCACAGGCTACACTGAAGCTTTCTTT. Its protein product is CASSESTGYTEAFF.